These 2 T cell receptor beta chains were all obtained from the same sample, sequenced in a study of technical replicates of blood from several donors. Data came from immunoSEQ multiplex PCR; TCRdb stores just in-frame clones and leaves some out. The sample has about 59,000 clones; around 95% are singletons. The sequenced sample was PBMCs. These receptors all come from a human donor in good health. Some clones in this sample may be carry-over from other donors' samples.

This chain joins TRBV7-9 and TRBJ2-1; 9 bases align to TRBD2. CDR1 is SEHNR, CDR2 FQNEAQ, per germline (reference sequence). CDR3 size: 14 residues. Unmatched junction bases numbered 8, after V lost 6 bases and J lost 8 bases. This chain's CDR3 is CASRSGTSIHEQFF. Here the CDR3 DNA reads TGTGCCAGCAGGAGTGGGACTAGCATCCATGAGCAGTTCTTC.

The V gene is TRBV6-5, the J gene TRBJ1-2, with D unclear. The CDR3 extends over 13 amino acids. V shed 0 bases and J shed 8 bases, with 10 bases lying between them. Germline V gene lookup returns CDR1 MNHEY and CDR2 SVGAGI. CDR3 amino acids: CASSYSKEVGYTF. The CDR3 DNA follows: TGTGCCAGCAGTTACTCAAAGGAGGTCGGCTACACCTTC.